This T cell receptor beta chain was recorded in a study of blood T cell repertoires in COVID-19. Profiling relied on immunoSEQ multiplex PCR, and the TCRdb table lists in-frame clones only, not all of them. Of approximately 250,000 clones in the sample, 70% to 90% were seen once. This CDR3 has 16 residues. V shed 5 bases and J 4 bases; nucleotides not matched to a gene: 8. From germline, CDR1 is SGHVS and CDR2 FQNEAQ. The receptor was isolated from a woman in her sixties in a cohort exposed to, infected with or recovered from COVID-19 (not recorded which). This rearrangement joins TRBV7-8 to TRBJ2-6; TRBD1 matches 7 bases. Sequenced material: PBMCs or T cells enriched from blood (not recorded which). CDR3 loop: CASSQPRGQGANVLTF. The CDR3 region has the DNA TGTGCCAGCAGCCAACCAAGGGGGCAGGGGGCCAACGTCCTGACTTTC.